Listed below are T cell receptor beta chains from one sample, sequenced in a study of T cell repertoires in cytomegalovirus infection. TCRdb re-analysed the reads in MiXCR, keeping a single row per CDR3 protein. The table includes 150,000 to 200,000 distinct CDR3 sequences, about 15% detected once. The sequenced sample was CD8+ T cells from PBMCs. All receptors derive from a human donor in good health (CMV status not recorded). Some clones in this sample may be carry-over from other donors' samples. Each CDR3 is given with its conserved first and last residue. A D gene is named only where the DNA matches it firmly. Clone size is stated in some rows and not others, as once, few, many or a class when expanded.

size | J | V | D | DNA | CDR3
many | TRBJ2-1 | TRBV7-3 | TRBD2 | TGTGCCAGCAGCTCCCTCCGGGGGGGCGATGAGCAGTTCTTC | CASSSLRGGDEQFF
few | TRBJ2-2 | TRBV25-1 | - | TGTGCCAGCAGTGATTTCGGCACCGGGGAGCTGTTTTTT | CASSDFGTGELFF
- | TRBJ1-1 | TRBV11-1 | - | TGTGCCAGCAGCTTAATGACAGAGTCTGAAGCTTTCTTT | CASSLMTESEAFF
- | TRBJ2-3 | TRBV5-1 | TRBD2 | TGCGCCAGCAGCGAAACTAGCGGGAGGATCAGCACAGATACGCAGTATTTT | CASSETSGRISTDTQYF
- | TRBJ2-1 | TRBV7-2 | - | TGTGCCAGCAGCCACAGGAACATAAATTACAATGAGCAGTTCTTC | CASSHRNINYNEQFF
- | TRBJ2-3 | TRBV6-2/TRBV6-3 | TRBD2 | TGTGCCAGCACCTATGGGACTAGCGGGAGACTGCTTGACACAGATACGCAGTATTTT | CASTYGTSGRLLDTDTQYF
- | TRBJ2-7 | TRBV7-8 | - | TGTGCCAGCAGCTCCACCCCCCTACGCGAGCAGTACTTC | CASSSTPLREQYF
- | TRBJ2-7 | TRBV28 | - | TGTGCCAGCAGTTTAACCCCCCCCTCAAGGCCATACGAGCAGTACTTC | CASSLTPPSRPYEQYF
few | TRBJ2-1 | TRBV11-2 | TRBD2 | TGTGCCAGCAGCTTAGCCCCCCAATTAGCGGGGGGCTACAATGAGCAGTTCTTC | CASSLAPQLAGGYNEQFF
- | TRBJ2-1 | TRBV14 | TRBD2 | TGTGCCAGCAGCTCCTCTCGGGGGGGAGAGCAGTTCTTC | CASSSSRGGEQFF
many | TRBJ1-2 | TRBV7-2 | TRBD1 | TGTGCCAGCAGCTTCGGACAGGGAGACCCTAACTATGGCTACACCTTC | CASSFGQGDPNYGYTF
few | TRBJ1-1 | TRBV7-8 | - | TGTGCCAGCAGCGACTCTATCATGAACACTGAAGCTTTCTTT | CASSDSIMNTEAFF
- | TRBJ2-3 | TRBV2 | TRBD2 | TGTGCCAGCAGTGAAGAGGCGGGGGGGCTAGATACGCAGTATTTT | CASSEEAGGLDTQYF
- | TRBJ2-4 | TRBV7-9 | TRBD1 | TGTGCCAGCAGCTTAGCAGGGACAGCCCAGTACTTC | CASSLAGTAQYF
- | TRBJ2-5 | TRBV19 | - | TGTGCCAGTGGGGGGGGCGGGAACCAAGAGACCCAGTACTTC | CASGGGGNQETQYF
- | TRBJ2-6 | TRBV7-9 | TRBD2 | TGTGCCAGCAGCCCATCTAGCGGGAGGGCCACTGGGGCCAACGTCCTGACTTTC | CASSPSSGRATGANVLTF